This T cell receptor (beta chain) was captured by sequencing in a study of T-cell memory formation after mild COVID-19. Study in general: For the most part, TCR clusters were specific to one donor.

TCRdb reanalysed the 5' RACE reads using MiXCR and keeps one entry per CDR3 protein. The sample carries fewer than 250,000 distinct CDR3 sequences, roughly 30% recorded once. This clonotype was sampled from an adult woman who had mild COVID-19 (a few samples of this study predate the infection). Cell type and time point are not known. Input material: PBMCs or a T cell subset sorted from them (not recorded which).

The CDR3 region is CASSSRVNEQFF. The CDR3 nucleotides are TGTGCCAGCAGTTCAAGGGTCAATGAGCAGTTCTTC. The gene calls are TRBV27 and TRBJ2-1; unclear D gene. The CDR3 contains 12 residues. Trimming removed 4 bases at V and 6 bases at J, with 7 bases between. Germline V gives CDR1 MNHEY, CDR2 SMNVEV (reference sequence).